Below, 30 T cell receptor beta chains from the same sample are listed, as sequenced in a study of metastatic and nonmetastatic thyroid tumors. No treatment of any kind had been given to any patient before thyroid surgery. Using MiXCR, TCRdb re-called clones from the PCR reads. In the table there are around 25,000 clones, 26% of which are singletons. The sequenced material came from blood. Receptors originate from a male donor with papillary thyroid cancer or a benign thyroid nodule (not recorded which). Some clones in this sample may be carry-over from other donors' samples.

This clone appeared once. CDR3: CASSLDPTGTEQFF. In nucleotides, the CDR3 is TGTGCCAGCAGCTTAGATCCTACAGGGACGGAACAGTTCTTC. The J gene is TRBJ2-1, the V gene TRBV11-3; D may be TRBD1 (6 bases). Germline-derived CDR1 and CDR2 are SGHNT and YENEEA. The germline V and J ends were trimmed by 0 bases and 13 bases, with 16 bases remaining between them. The CDR3 has 14 amino acids.

Sample share makes this clone medium-sized. CDR3 region: CASSDSYEQYF. Here the CDR3 DNA reads TGCGCCAGCAGCGACAGTTACGAGCAGTACTTC. The genes are TRBV4-1 and TRBJ2-7; D might be TRBD1 (5 bases). The CDR3 totals 11 residues. V lost 5 bases, J lost 4 bases, and 6 bases lay in between. The germline V gene encodes CDR1 MGHRA and CDR2 YSYEKL.

In its sample, this clone was seen many times. Other DNA sequences in this specimen translate into the identical CDR3. V usage is TRBV28 and J usage is TRBJ2-3; TRBD1 is a possible D gene (5 bases). The germline V and J ends were trimmed by 6 bases and 4 bases, with 8 bases remaining between them. The CDR3 contains 12 residues. Germline V gene lookup returns CDR1 MDHEN and CDR2 SYDVKM. CDR3 in amino acids: CASSPGSDTQYF. The CDR3 DNA reads as TGTGCCAGCAGCCCAGGGTCAGATACGCAGTATTTT.

The rearrangement uses TRBV4-2 and TRBJ2-7; the D gene is possibly TRBD2 (5 bases). Looked up from germline, CDR1 is LGHNA and CDR2 is YNFKEQ. CDR3 length: 14 amino acids. Trimming cost V 1 base and J 2 bases, with 9 bases left between them. The CDR3 DNA reads TGTGCCAGCAGCCAAGTGAGCGGAACCTACGAGCAGTACTTC. Its translation: CASSQVSGTYEQYF.

Points on this clone: At one boundary the junction diverges from the germline segment, which might be a read error. The chain is built from TRBV7-8 and TRBJ2-7; D is unclear. The CDR3 covers 14 residues. Germline CDR1 and CDR2: SGHVS and FQNEAQ. In DNA form, the CDR3 reads TGTGCCAGCATCTTAGTACGGTCGGGCTACGAGCAGTACTTC. It codes for CASILVRSGYEQYF.

This chain uses TRBV7-7 with TRBJ2-2; D is uncertain. V dropped 7 bases and J dropped 7 bases, with 13 bases sitting between them. CDR3 length equals 13 residues. Germline V gene sequence: CDR1 SSHAT, CDR2 FNYEAQ (reference sequence). The CDR3 loop is CASIFSVGGELFF. CDR3 DNA: TGTGCCAGCATCTTCTCCGTGGGCGGGGAGCTGTTTTTT.

This clone was counted at least ten times. The chain employs TRBV11-2 and TRBJ1-3; TRBD1 might be the D (5 bases). The germline V and J ends were trimmed by 5 bases and 3 bases, with 20 bases remaining between them. The CDR3 covers 17 residues. Germline V gene sequence: CDR1 SGHAT, CDR2 FQNNGV. This CDR3 reads CASSPLGRRRVGNTIYF. The CDR3 bases are TGTGCCAGCAGCCCCTTGGGACGACGAAGGGTTGGAAACACCATATATTTT.

This chain links TRBV20-1 with TRBJ1-2; D gene uncertain. There are 13 residues in the CDR3. CDR1 is DFQATT and CDR2 is SNEGSKA in the germline V gene (reference sequence). V shed 8 bases and J shed 0 bases, with 13 bases lying between them. The CDR3 is CSSNRGPNYGYTF. In DNA form, the CDR3 reads TGCAGTTCTAACCGTGGTCCTAACTATGGCTACACCTTC.

The chain joins TRBV5-1 to TRBJ2-7; D uncertain. Trimming took off 0 bases at V and 4 bases at J, with 11 bases between the two ends. The CDR3 contains 14 residues. Germline V lookup: CDR1 SGHRS, CDR2 YFSETQ. CDR3 DNA: TGCGCCAGCAGCTTGGTCGGATCCGAATACGAGCAGTACTTC. Its protein is CASSLVGSEYEQYF.

Many counts were recorded for this clone. CDR3 region: CASSLGALAKNIQYF. As DNA, the CDR3 is TGCGCCAGCAGCTTGGGTGCATTAGCCAAAAACATTCAGTACTTC. V is TRBV5-1 and J is TRBJ2-4; no firm D call. With 0 bases removed from V and 0 bases from J, the gap between germline ends came to 7 bases. Per the germline V gene, CDR1 is SGHRS and CDR2 is YFSETQ. This CDR3 contains 15 residues.

This clone was seen many times. CDR3 coding DNA: TGTGCCAGCAGCCGACGACTAGCGGGAGTCGATACGCAGTATTTT. Protein product: CASSRRLAGVDTQYF. The V and J genes are TRBV13 and TRBJ2-3; 12 bases are a match to TRBD2. The CDR3 loop spans 15 amino acids. Germline V gives CDR1 PRHDT, CDR2 FYEKMQ (reference sequence). V was clipped by 5 bases and J by 6 bases; unmatched bases: 6.

This clone was found many times. The rearrangement uses TRBV6-1 and TRBJ1-6; TRBD1 matches at 8 bases. Per the germline V gene, CDR1 is MNHNS and CDR2 is SASEGT. V gave up 7 bases and J gave up 6 bases; unmatched junction bases: 5. This CDR3 has 14 residues. The DNA of the CDR3 is TGTGCCAGCACCCGGACAGGGTCTAATTCACCCCTCCACTTT. Translation: CASTRTGSNSPLHF.

The sample holds many counts of this clone. This chain links TRBV27 with TRBJ2-1; 8 positions match TRBD2. Germline CDR1 reads MNHEY; CDR2 reads SMNVEV (reference sequence). Trimming cost V 3 bases and J 8 bases; bases outside gene matches: 6. The CDR3 loop spans 14 amino acids. CDR3 region: CASSFRLASDEQFF. CDR3 sequence (DNA): TGTGCCAGCAGTTTCCGACTAGCGTCTGATGAGCAGTTCTTC.

This clone was found many times. CDR3 in amino acids: CASSTPLRQGTSEQYF. The CDR3 bases are TGTGCCAGCAGTACCCCTTTGAGGCAGGGGACGAGCGAGCAGTACTTC. J is TRBJ2-7 and V is TRBV6-1, with D possibly matching TRBD1 (6 bases). There are 16 residues in the CDR3. The germline CDR1 and CDR2 sequences are MNHNS and SASEGT. Trimming took off 5 bases at V and 6 bases at J, with 23 bases between the two ends.

The chain combines TRBV6-1 with TRBJ2-6; tentative D call: TRBD1 (5 bases). The germline V and J ends were trimmed by 7 bases and 0 bases, with 10 bases remaining between them. Germline V gene sequence: CDR1 MNHNS, CDR2 SASEGT. This CDR3 contains 15 residues. In DNA form, the CDR3 reads TGTGCCAGCACCCAAGGGGTCTCTGGGGCCAACGTCCTGACTTTC. It encodes CASTQGVSGANVLTF.

This clone has at least ten counts. This rearrangement joins TRBV27 to TRBJ2-3; tentative D call: TRBD1 (5 bases). This CDR3 has 13 residues. CDR1 is MNHEY and CDR2 is SMNVEV in the germline V gene (reference sequence). V lost 4 bases and J 9 bases, leaving 14 bases between the germline ends. CDR3 nucleotide sequence: TGTGCCAGCAGTTCCTTGGAGCCAGGGACGCAGTATTTT. Protein: CASSSLEPGTQYF.

This clone is labeled as medium-sized. CDR3: CASSLLSLGVTSGNTIYF. In DNA, the CDR3 is TGTGCCAGCAGTTTACTATCGCTAGGGGTTACGTCTGGAAACACCATATATTTT. The V call is TRBV12-3 or TRBV12-4, the J call TRBJ1-3; D perhaps matches TRBD1 (5 bases). Trimming pared 2 bases from V and 1 base from J, leaving 18 bases between. The CDR3 totals 18 residues.

Only a few counts were recorded for this clone. This chain joins TRBV6-2 or TRBV6-3 and TRBJ2-7; TRBD2 agrees at 13 bases. Germline-derived CDR1 and CDR2 are MNHEY and SVGEGT. CDR3 length: 16 residues. V lost 3 bases and J lost 6; bases outside the gene matches: 8. The CDR3, as DNA: TGTGCCAGCAGTTATAAGGGACTAGCGGGACCGTTCGAGCAGTACTTC. It codes for CASSYKGLAGPFEQYF.

The rearrangement links TRBV20-1 to TRBJ2-5; D ambiguous. The CDR3 is made up of 13 amino acids. The germline V and J ends were trimmed by 2 bases and 5 bases, with 12 bases remaining between them. Germline V gives CDR1 DFQATT, CDR2 SNEGSKA (reference sequence). CDR3 coding DNA: TGCAGTGCTAGACCCGACGGGTACGAGACCCAGTACTTC. Residues: CSARPDGYETQYF.

This clone was seen repeatedly, ten times or more. The chain joins TRBV19 to TRBJ1-2; 7 bases align to TRBD1. Germline values: CDR1 LNHDA, CDR2 SQIVND (reference sequence). Unmatched junction bases numbered 5, after V lost 3 bases and J lost 4 bases. CDR3 size: 14 residues. The CDR3 is CASSIPQGTYGYTF. CDR3 DNA sequence: TGTGCCAGTAGTATCCCACAGGGGACCTATGGCTACACCTTC.

This clone was detected many times. This sequence joins TRBV6-2 or TRBV6-3 and TRBJ2-1; tentative D call: TRBD2 (6 bases). The CDR3 is 14 amino acids. Trimming removed 5 bases from V and 4 bases from J, with 12 bases in between. Germline values: CDR1 MNHEY, CDR2 SVGEGT. CDR3 protein: CASSRGLTYNEQFF. The CDR3 DNA sequence: TGTGCCAGCAGTCGAGGACTAACTTACAATGAGCAGTTCTTC.

This clone was recorded a few times. The V and J genes are TRBV24-1 and TRBJ2-7; 8 nucleotides match TRBD1. CDR3 length: 15 residues. Trimming removed 3 bases from V and 7 bases from J; junction bases left unmatched: 10. The germline V gene encodes CDR1 KGHDR and CDR2 SFDVKD. CDR3 region: CATSDVRTGTGEQYF. In DNA, the CDR3 is TGTGCCACCAGTGATGTCCGGACAGGGACGGGGGAGCAGTACTTC.

Worth noting for this clone: One base away lies a much larger clone, so this may be a sequencing read error. The chain is built from TRBV29-1 and TRBJ2-5; 13 bases map to TRBD2. Germline assignment: CDR1 SQVTM and CDR2 ANQGSEA. V shed 8 bases and J 8 bases; nucleotides not matched to a gene: 5. The CDR3 spans 12 residues. The CDR3 coding sequence is TGCAGCTCTGGGACTAGCGGGGATACCCAGTACTTC. It translates to CSSGTSGDTQYF.

The table lists this clone with many counts. The CDR3 sequence is CASSPGGPSYEQFF. The DNA for the CDR3 is TGTGCCAGCAGCCCTGGGGGCCCTAGCTATGAGCAGTTCTTC. The chain employs TRBV3-1 and TRBJ2-1; D might be TRBD1 (6 bases). Germline assignment: CDR1 LGHDT and CDR2 YNNKEL (reference sequence). Trimming left V 4 bases short and J 8 bases short, with 15 bases between. There are 14 residues in the CDR3.

This clone showed up many times. This clone may be a read error of a much larger clone one base away. The chain employs TRBV2 and TRBJ2-7, with D uncertain. The germline V gene has CDR1 SNHLY and CDR2 FYNNEI. V lost 4 bases to trimming and J lost 5 bases, with 12 bases between them. The CDR3 covers 13 residues. CDR3 protein: CASSGALPNEQYF. The CDR3 nucleotides read TGTGCCAGCAGTGGAGCGCTTCCGAACGAGCAGTACTTC.

This sequence joins TRBV7-3 and TRBJ2-2, with TRBD1 matching over 11 bases. The length of the CDR3 is 15 residues. CDR1 and CDR2 (germline): SGHTA, FQGTGA. Losses at the gene ends were 6 bases for V and 5 bases for J; bases not matched to a gene: 5. CDR3 sequence reads: CASSSDRGLTGELFF. DNA of the CDR3: TGTGCCAGCAGTTCGGACAGGGGGCTTACCGGGGAGCTGTTTTTT.

This chain joins TRBV6-1 and TRBJ1-6; weak D call: TRBD1 (5 bases). Looked up from germline, CDR1 is MNHNS and CDR2 is SASEGT. V dropped 8 bases and J dropped 7 bases, with 12 bases sitting between them. This CDR3 is built from 13 residues. The CDR3 sequence: CASQKTENSPLHF. CDR3 DNA sequence: TGTGCCAGCCAGAAGACAGAAAATTCACCCCTCCACTTT.

This clone occurred a few times. The CDR3 here is CASSLLGGPDYGYTF. CDR3 coding DNA: TGTGCCAGCAGCCTCCTGGGTGGCCCAGACTATGGCTACACCTTC. The gene calls are TRBV28 and TRBJ1-2; D unresolved. The CDR3 totals 15 residues. Looked up from germline, CDR1 is MDHEN and CDR2 is SYDVKM. The V and J ends lost 6 bases and 3 bases respectively, with 17 bases between them.

A word on this clone: One end of the junction varies from germline; a read error may be responsible. The chain has TRBV28 and TRBJ2-2, with TRBD1 matching 7 bases. CDR3 size: 15 residues. Germline assignment: CDR1 MDHEN and CDR2 SYDVKM. The CDR3 DNA follows: TGTGCCAGCAGATTACTGGGGTGGGGCACAGGGGAGCTGGTTTTT. Encoded protein: CASRLLGWGTGELVF. The complete variable domain, with remaining parts taken from reference TRBV28 and TRBJ2-2, reads DVKVTQSSRYLVKRTGEKVFLECVQDMDHENMFWYRQDPGLGLRLIYFSYDVKMKEKGDIPEGYSVSREKKERFSLILESASTNQTSMYLCASRLLGWGTGELVFGEGSRLTVL.

This chain joins TRBV5-4 and TRBJ2-1; D uncertain. The germline V gene encodes CDR1 SGHNT and CDR2 YYREEE (reference sequence). The V end was cut by 3 bases, the J end by 7 bases, with 20 bases between. The CDR3 covers 16 residues. CDR3 protein: CASSWLQCVIRNEQFF. The CDR3 region has the DNA TGTGCCAGCAGCTGGCTACAGTGTGTCATCCGGAATGAGCAGTTCTTC.